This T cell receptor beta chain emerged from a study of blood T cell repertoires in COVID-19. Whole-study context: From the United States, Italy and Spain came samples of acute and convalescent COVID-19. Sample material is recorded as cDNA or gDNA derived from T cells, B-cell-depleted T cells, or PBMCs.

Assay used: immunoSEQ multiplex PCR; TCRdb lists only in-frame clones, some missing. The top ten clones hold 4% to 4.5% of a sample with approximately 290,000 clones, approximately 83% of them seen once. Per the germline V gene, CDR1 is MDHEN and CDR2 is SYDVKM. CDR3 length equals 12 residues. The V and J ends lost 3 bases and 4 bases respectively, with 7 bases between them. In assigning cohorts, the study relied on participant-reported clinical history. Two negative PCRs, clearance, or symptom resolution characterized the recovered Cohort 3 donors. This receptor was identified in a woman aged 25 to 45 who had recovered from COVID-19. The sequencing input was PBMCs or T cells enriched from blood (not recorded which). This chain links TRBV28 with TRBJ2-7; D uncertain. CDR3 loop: CASSFPGYEQYF. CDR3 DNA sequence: TGTGCCAGCAGTTTCCCAGGTTACGAGCAGTACTTC. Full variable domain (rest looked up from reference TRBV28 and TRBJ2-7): DVKVTQSSRYLVKRTGEKVFLECVQDMDHENMFWYRQDPGLGLRLIYFSYDVKMKEKGDIPEGYSVSREKKERFSLILESASTNQTSMYLCASSFPGYEQYFGPGTRLTVT.